This TCR beta chain appears in the sequencing data of a study of T cell responses to AZD1222 COVID-19 vaccine. This table comes from immunoSEQ multiplex PCR, and its TCRdb copy is limited to in-frame clones, with some not included. The sample has some 180,000 clones, approximately 92% seen once; the top ten hold approximately 1.5%. This CDR3 comprises 13 residues. The V and J ends lost 2 bases and 5 bases respectively, with 10 bases between them. V and J are TRBV12-3 or TRBV12-4 and TRBJ2-7; perhaps TRBD1 as D (6 bases). The source of this sequence is an adult in good health. This specimen was peripheral blood, taken on day 0 of AZD1222 vaccination. The CDR3 is CASSLTGWNEQYF. CDR3 bases: TGTGCCAGCAGTTTAACAGGGTGGAACGAGCAGTACTTC.